This entry lists 17 T cell receptor beta chains sequenced from one sample in a study of Tregs in tolerant kidney transplant recipients. TCRdb's copy holds only in-frame clones and misses some; the assay was immunoSEQ multiplex PCR. The sample lists some 250,000 clones; 65% to 85% were seen once. The material sequenced was CD4+ T cells from blood. Source of these receptors: a human donor in good health.

The chain employs TRBV7-6 and TRBJ2-1, with 12 bases that match TRBD2. Germline loops: CDR1 SGHVS, CDR2 FNYEAQ. V lost 0 bases, J lost 7 bases, and 10 bases stayed unmatched. The CDR3 runs to 18 residues. The CDR3 here is CASSLASALAGGPNEQFF. In nucleotides, the CDR3 is TGTGCCAGCAGCTTAGCCTCCGCCCTAGCGGGAGGGCCTAATGAGCAGTTCTTC. The full variable domain, with the rest looked up from reference TRBV7-6 and TRBJ2-1, is GAGVSQSPRYKVTKRGQDVALRCDPISGHVSLYWYRQALGQGPEFLTYFNYEAQQDKSGLPNDRFSAERPEGSISTLTIQRTEQRDSAMYRCASSLASALAGGPNEQFFGPGTRLTVL.

CDR3: CASSHGTGRGFF. CDR3 bases: TGTGCCAGCAGCCACGGGACAGGAAGGGGTTTCTTT. The rearrangement joins TRBV6-5 to TRBJ1-1; 8 bases match TRBD1. With V trimmed by 6 bases and J by 13 bases, 10 bases remained unmatched. The CDR3 totals 12 residues. Germline CDR1 MNHEY, CDR2 SVGAGI.

CDR3: CASSNLAATRNTEAFF. DNA of the CDR3: TGTGCCAGTAGTAACCTCGCCGCGACGCGGAACACTGAAGCTTTCTTT. The chain couples TRBV19 to TRBJ1-1; D gene uncertain. V was cut by 4 bases and J by 1 base, with 16 bases left in between. Germline lookup yields CDR1 LNHDA and CDR2 SQIVND (reference sequence). The CDR3 spans 16 residues.

The V and J genes are TRBV25-1 and TRBJ1-2, with D hard to call. The V end lost 6 bases, the J end lost 8 bases, and 19 bases lay between the germline ends. This CDR3 region has 14 residues. Germline values: CDR1 MGHDK, CDR2 SYGVNS. The CDR3 region has the DNA TGTGCCAGCAGCCCCGGCCCGGGGTTTGGAGGCTACACCTTC. It specifies CASSPGPGFGGYTF.

The V gene is TRBV30, the J gene TRBJ1-5; D is possibly TRBD1 (5 bases). CDR3 size: 14 residues. Germline V gene data show CDR1 as GTSNPN and CDR2 as SVGIG (reference sequence). Trimming took 3 bases from V and 1 from J, leaving 10 bases between them. CDR3 residues: CAWSRTLSNQPQHF. The CDR3 bases are TGTGCCTGGAGCCGGACACTAAGCAATCAGCCCCAGCATTTT.

The chain joins TRBV19 to TRBJ1-1; 7 positions agree with TRBD1. The CDR3 extends over 14 amino acids. V lost 6 bases to trimming and J lost 1 base; unmatched junction nucleotides: 5. CDR1 and CDR2 from the germline V gene are LNHDA and SQIVND (reference sequence). The CDR3 here is CASRGRDRNTEAFF. The CDR3 DNA sequence: TGTGCCAGTAGAGGACGGGACAGGAACACTGAAGCTTTCTTT.

The chain uses TRBV6-1 and TRBJ2-1; D unclear. The V gene's germline CDR1 is MNHNS and CDR2 SASEGT. Trimming stripped 6 bases from V and 12 bases from J, with 18 bases between. CDR3 length: 13 residues. The CDR3 sequence: CASSTAPQRPQFF. The CDR3, as DNA: TGTGCCAGCAGCACCGCCCCCCAGCGACCGCAGTTCTTC.

This clone was seen only a few times. V is TRBV11-1 and J is TRBJ2-7; unclear D gene. Trimming removed 5 bases at V and 2 bases at J, with 13 bases between. In germline, CDR1 is SGHAT, CDR2 FQDESV (reference sequence). This CDR3 has 14 amino acids. The CDR3 DNA is TGTGCCAGCAGCCGGATTGGCGGTACCTACGAGCAGTACTTC. Its translation: CASSRIGGTYEQYF.

The chain uses TRBV10-3 and TRBJ2-1; D could derive from TRBD1 or TRBD2 (5 bases each). V shed 0 bases and J shed 8 bases, with 17 bases lying between them. CDR1 and CDR2 from the germline V gene are ENHRY and SYGVKD. This CDR3 has 16 residues. The CDR3 DNA follows: TGTGCCATCAGTGAGTCGAACAGAGGGCCACAGGATGAGCAGTTCTTC. It specifies CAISESNRGPQDEQFF.

Of note for this clone: Sequence at one end of the junction differs from germline and may be a read error. The V gene is TRBV15, the J gene TRBJ2-7, with unresolved D. The germline gives CDR1 LNHNV, CDR2 YYDKDF (reference sequence). This CDR3 contains 13 residues. The CDR3 DNA reads TGTGCCGCCAGCAGAGATACCTCCTACGAGCAGTACTTC. It codes for CAASRDTSYEQYF.

The chain combines TRBV7-9 with TRBJ1-1, with a tentative D call TRBD1 (5 bases). Looked up from germline, CDR1 is SEHNR and CDR2 is FQNEAQ (reference sequence). This CDR3 has 12 residues. V dropped 2 bases and J dropped 8 bases, with 9 bases sitting between them. The CDR3 DNA follows: TGTGCCAGCAGCTTATTCGAGGGGGAAGCTTTCTTT. Its protein is CASSLFEGEAFF.

A word on this clone: Additional DNA sequences in this sample encode the identical CDR3. V and J are TRBV18 and TRBJ1-2; D is possibly TRBD1 (6 bases). CDR3 length: 13 residues. Germline assignment: CDR1 KGHSH and CDR2 LQKENI. V was trimmed by 4 bases and J by 2 bases, leaving 8 bases between them. CDR3 coding DNA: TGTGCCAGCTCACAGGGACAAAACTATGGCTACACCTTC. Amino acids: CASSQGQNYGYTF. Full variable domain (remainder filled in from reference TRBV18 and TRBJ1-2): NAGVMQNPRHLVRRRGQEARLRCSPMKGHSHVYWYRQLPEEGLKFMVYLQKENIIDESGMPKERFSAEFPKEGPSILRIQQVVRGDSAAYFCASSQGQNYGYTFGSGTRLTVV.

The chain carries TRBV30 and TRBJ2-7; TRBD2 matches 8 bases. The V gene's germline CDR1 is GTSNPN and CDR2 SVGIG (reference sequence). The CDR3 runs 13 residues. V shed 1 base, J shed 9 bases, and the junction held 8 bases outside the gene matches. CDR3: CAWSELQRELQYF. The CDR3 nucleotides read TGTGCCTGGAGTGAACTTCAGCGGGAGTTGCAGTACTTC.

The rearrangement links TRBV5-1 to TRBJ1-4, with 12 bases identical to TRBD1. This CDR3 spans 14 amino acids. Germline trimming cut 4 bases from V and 8 bases from J; bases unmatched to any gene: 3. Germline lookup yields CDR1 SGHRS and CDR2 YFSETQ. The CDR3 spells CASSPGTGGEKLFF. In nucleotides, the CDR3 is TGCGCCAGCAGCCCCGGGACAGGGGGCGAAAAACTGTTTTTT. The full variable domain, rest sourced from reference TRBV5-1 and TRBJ1-4, is KAGVTQTPRYLIKTRGQQVTLSCSPISGHRSVSWYQQTPGQGLQFLFEYFSETQRNKGNFPGRFSGRQFSNSRSEMNVSTLELGDSALYLCASSPGTGGEKLFFGSGTQLSVL.

The V call is TRBV5-1, the J call TRBJ1-5; no reliable D call. The CDR3 totals 14 residues. V shed 0 bases and J shed 11 bases, with 15 bases lying between them. From germline, CDR1 is SGHRS and CDR2 YFSETQ. The CDR3 region has the DNA TGCGCCAGCAGCTTGGACCCCGGCAATCAAGCCCAGCATTTT. Amino acids: CASSLDPGNQAQHF.

The chain is built from TRBV5-1 and TRBJ2-1; TRBD2 aligns across 8 bases. In germline, CDR1 is SGHRS, CDR2 YFSETQ. The V segment lost 3 bases and the J segment 8 bases; nucleotides outside the gene matches: 4. CDR3 length equals 13 residues. The DNA of the CDR3 is TGCGCCAGCAGCTGGCGGGGGGCCGATGAGCAGTTCTTC. It translates to CASSWRGADEQFF.

The chain recombines TRBV6-6 with TRBJ1-4, with D tentatively TRBD1 (5 bases). From germline, CDR1 is MNHNY and CDR2 SVGAGI (reference sequence). V gave up 0 bases and J gave up 8 bases, with 13 bases separating them. There are 15 residues in the CDR3. This CDR3 is CASSYSRGRQEKLFF. CDR3 coding DNA: TGTGCCAGCAGTTACTCGAGGGGTCGACAGGAAAAACTGTTTTTT.